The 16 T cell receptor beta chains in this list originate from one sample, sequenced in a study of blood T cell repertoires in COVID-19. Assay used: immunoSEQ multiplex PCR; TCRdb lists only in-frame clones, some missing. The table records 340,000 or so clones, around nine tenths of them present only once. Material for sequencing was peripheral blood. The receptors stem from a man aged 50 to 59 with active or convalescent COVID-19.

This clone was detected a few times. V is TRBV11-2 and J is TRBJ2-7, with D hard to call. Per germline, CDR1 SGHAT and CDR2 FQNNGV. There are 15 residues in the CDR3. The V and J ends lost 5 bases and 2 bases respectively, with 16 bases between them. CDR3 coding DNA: TGTGCCAGCAGCGACCGTAGTGGAGCCGCCTACGAGCAGTACTTC. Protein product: CASSDRSGAAYEQYF.

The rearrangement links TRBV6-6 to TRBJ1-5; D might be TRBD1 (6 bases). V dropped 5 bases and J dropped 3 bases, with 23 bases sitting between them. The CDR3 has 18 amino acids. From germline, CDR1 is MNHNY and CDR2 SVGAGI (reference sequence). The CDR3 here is CASSHPTKTGPVNQPQHF. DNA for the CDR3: TGTGCCAGCAGTCATCCCACTAAAACAGGGCCCGTCAATCAGCCCCAGCATTTT.

The CDR3 nucleotides read TGTGCCTGGAGTAAAACAGGTCTCTACAATGAGCAGTTCTTC. It codes for CAWSKTGLYNEQFF. The chain employs TRBV30 and TRBJ2-1; possibly TRBD1 for D (5 bases). CDR3 size: 14 residues. Germline V gene data show CDR1 as GTSNPN and CDR2 as SVGIG (reference sequence). V was pared by 2 bases and J by 3 bases, with 11 bases between.

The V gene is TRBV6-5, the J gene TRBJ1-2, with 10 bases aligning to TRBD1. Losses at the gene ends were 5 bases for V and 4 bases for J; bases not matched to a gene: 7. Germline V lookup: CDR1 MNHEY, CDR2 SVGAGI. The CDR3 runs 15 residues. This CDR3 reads CASSPDRGRPYGYTF. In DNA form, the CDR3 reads TGTGCCAGCAGTCCCGACAGGGGGCGACCCTATGGCTACACCTTC.

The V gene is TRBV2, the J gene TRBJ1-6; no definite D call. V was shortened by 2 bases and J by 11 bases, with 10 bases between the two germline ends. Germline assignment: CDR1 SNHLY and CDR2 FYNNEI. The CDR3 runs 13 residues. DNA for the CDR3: TGTGCCAGCAGTGAATATGGGGAGACACCCCTCCACTTT. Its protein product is CASSEYGETPLHF.

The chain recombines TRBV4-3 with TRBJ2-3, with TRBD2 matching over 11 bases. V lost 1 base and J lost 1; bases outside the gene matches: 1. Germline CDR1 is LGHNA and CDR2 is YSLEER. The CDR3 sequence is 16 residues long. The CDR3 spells CASSQATSGGTDTQYF. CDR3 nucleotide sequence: TGCGCCAGCAGCCAAGCGACTAGCGGGGGCACAGATACGCAGTATTTT.

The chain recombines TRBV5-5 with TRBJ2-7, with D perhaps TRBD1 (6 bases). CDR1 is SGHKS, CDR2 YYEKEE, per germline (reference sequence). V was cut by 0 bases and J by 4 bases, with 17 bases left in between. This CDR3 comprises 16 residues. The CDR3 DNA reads TGTGCCAGCAGCTTGGCGACTAACAGGGAATCTTACGAGCAGTACTTC. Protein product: CASSLATNRESYEQYF.

This CDR3 reads CASSYSGTPYEQYF. The DNA of the CDR3 is TGTGCCAGCAGTTACTCCGGGACTCCATACGAGCAGTACTTC. The chain recombines TRBV6-2 or TRBV6-3 with TRBJ2-7, with a tentative D call TRBD2 (6 bases). Trimming took off 0 bases at V and 4 bases at J, with 10 bases between the two ends. The CDR3 consists of 14 residues. Germline V lookup: CDR1 MNHEY, CDR2 SVGEGT.

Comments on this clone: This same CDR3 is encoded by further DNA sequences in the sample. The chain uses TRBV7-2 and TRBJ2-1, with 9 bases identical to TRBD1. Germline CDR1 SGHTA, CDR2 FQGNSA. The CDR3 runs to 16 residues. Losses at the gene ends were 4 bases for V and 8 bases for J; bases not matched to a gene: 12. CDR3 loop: CASSSRTGARWDEQFF. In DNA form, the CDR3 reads TGTGCCAGCAGCTCTCGGACAGGGGCAAGGTGGGATGAGCAGTTCTTC.

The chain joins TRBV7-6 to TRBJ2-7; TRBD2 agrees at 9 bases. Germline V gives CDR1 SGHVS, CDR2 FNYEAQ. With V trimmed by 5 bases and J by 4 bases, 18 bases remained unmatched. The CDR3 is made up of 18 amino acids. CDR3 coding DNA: TGTGCCAGCAGCCATAGGGCGGTAGCGGGAGCTGGGGTATACGAGCAGTACTTC. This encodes CASSHRAVAGAGVYEQYF.

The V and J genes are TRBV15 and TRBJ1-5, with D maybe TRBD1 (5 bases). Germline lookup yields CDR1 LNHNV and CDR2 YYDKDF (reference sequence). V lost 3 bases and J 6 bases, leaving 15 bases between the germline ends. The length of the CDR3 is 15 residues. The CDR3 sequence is CATSRVDRGVQPQHF. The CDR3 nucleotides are TGTGCCACCAGCAGGGTCGACAGAGGTGTTCAGCCCCAGCATTTT.

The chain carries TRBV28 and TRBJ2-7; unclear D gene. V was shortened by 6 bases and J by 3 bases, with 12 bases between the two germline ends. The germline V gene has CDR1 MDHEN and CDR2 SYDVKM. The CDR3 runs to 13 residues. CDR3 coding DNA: TGTGCCAGCAGAATCAACGTCGGCTACGAGCAGTACTTC. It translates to CASRINVGYEQYF.

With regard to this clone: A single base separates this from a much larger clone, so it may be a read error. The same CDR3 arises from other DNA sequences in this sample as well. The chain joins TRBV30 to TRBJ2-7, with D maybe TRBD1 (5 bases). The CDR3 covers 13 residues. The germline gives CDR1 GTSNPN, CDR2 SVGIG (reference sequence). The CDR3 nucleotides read TGTGCTTGGAGTGGCCAGGGTAACCACGAGCAGTACTTC. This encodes CAWSGQGNHEQYF. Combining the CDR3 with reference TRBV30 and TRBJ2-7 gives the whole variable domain SQTIHQWPATLVQPVGSPLSLECTVEGTSNPNLYWYRQAAGRGLQLLFYSVGIGQISSEVPQNLSASRPQDRQFILSSKKLLLSDSGFYLCAWSGQGNHEQYFGPGTRLTVT.

Written as DNA, the CDR3 is TGTGCCAGCAGTTCCGACAGGGTGTTGGAAAAACTGTTTTTT. It is translated as CASSSDRVLEKLFF. The V call is TRBV6-6, the J call TRBJ1-4, with 7 bases identical to TRBD1. The germline CDR1 and CDR2 sequences are MNHNY and SVGAGI (reference sequence). The CDR3 has 14 amino acids. V gave up 4 bases and J gave up 8 bases; unmatched junction bases: 7.

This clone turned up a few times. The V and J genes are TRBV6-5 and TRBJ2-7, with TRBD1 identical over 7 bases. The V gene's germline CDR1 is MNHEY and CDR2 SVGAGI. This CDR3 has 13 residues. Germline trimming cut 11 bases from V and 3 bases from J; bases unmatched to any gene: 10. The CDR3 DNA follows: TGTGCCGCATTCCGGGACAGCCTCTACGAGCAGTACTTC. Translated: CAAFRDSLYEQYF.

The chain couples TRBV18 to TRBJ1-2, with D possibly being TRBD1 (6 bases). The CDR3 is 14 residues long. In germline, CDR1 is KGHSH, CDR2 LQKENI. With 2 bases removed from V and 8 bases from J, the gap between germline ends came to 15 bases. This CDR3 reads CASSPSAGAEGYTF. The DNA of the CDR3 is TGTGCCAGCTCACCATCGGCAGGGGCCGAGGGCTACACCTTC. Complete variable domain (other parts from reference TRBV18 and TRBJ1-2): NAGVMQNPRHLVRRRGQEARLRCSPMKGHSHVYWYRQLPEEGLKFMVYLQKENIIDESGMPKERFSAEFPKEGPSILRIQQVVRGDSAAYFCASSPSAGAEGYTFGSGTRLTVV.